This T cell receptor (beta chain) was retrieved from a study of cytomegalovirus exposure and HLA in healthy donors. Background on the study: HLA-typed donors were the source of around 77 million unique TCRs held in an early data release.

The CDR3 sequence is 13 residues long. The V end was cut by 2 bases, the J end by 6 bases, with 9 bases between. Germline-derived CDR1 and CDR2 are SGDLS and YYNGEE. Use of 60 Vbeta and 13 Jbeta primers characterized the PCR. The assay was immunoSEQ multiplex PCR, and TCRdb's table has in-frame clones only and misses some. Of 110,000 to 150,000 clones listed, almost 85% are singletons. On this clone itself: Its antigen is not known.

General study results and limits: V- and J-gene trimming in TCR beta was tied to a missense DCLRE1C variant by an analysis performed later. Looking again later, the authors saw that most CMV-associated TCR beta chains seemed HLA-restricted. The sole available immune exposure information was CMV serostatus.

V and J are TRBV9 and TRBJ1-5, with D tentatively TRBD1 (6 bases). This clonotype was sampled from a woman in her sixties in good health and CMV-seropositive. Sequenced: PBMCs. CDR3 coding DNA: TGTGCCAGCAGCGTTAGGGGGATTCAGCCCCAGCATTTT. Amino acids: CASSVRGIQPQHF.